The 21 T cell receptor beta chains below come from one sample, sequenced in a study of technical replicates of blood from four donors. Data came from immunoSEQ multiplex PCR; TCRdb stores just in-frame clones and leaves some out. Of more than 90,000 clones in the sample, around 95% were seen once. Sequenced sample: T cells isolated from PBMCs. The receptors shown here come from a human donor in good health.

The chain recombines TRBV7-9 with TRBJ2-3, with 12 bases matching TRBD2. Germline V gene sequence: CDR1 SEHNR, CDR2 FQNEAQ (reference sequence). J was trimmed by 6 bases and V by 5 bases; bases with no gene match: 9. The CDR3 extends over 16 amino acids. CDR3 amino acids: CASSTLAGGPTDTQYF. In nucleotides, the CDR3 is TGTGCCAGCAGCACCCTAGCGGGAGGGCCTACGGATACGCAGTATTTT.

The CDR3 loop reads CASSYLQGISYEQYF. The DNA of the CDR3 is TGTGCCAGCAGTTATTTACAGGGAATATCCTACGAGCAGTACTTC. The chain recombines TRBV6-6 with TRBJ2-7; possible D gene TRBD1, 6 bases. V was trimmed by 3 bases and J by 1 base, leaving 13 bases between them. The CDR3 loop spans 15 amino acids. CDR1 MNHNY and CDR2 SVGAGI come from the germline V gene (reference sequence).

CDR3 sequence: CASVRDRNTEAFF. The CDR3, as DNA: TGTGCCTCTGTCCGGGACAGGAACACTGAAGCTTTCTTT. The J gene is TRBJ1-1, the V gene TRBV10-3; 7 bases fit TRBD1. Losses at the gene ends were 11 bases for V and 1 base for J; bases not matched to a gene: 7. The germline CDR1 and CDR2 sequences are ENHRY and SYGVKD. CDR3 length: 13 amino acids.

The chain recombines TRBV19 with TRBJ2-7; 7 positions agree with TRBD2. The CDR3 is made up of 15 amino acids. CDR1 LNHDA and CDR2 SQIVND come from the germline V gene (reference sequence). Trimming cost V 5 bases and J 2 bases; bases outside gene matches: 9. Written as DNA, the CDR3 is TGTGCCAGTAGTTCGCCGGGACTACCTACCTACGAGCAGTACTTC. Residues: CASSSPGLPTYEQYF.

The chain joins TRBV10-3 to TRBJ2-7, with 7 positions matching TRBD1. Germline CDR1 ENHRY, CDR2 SYGVKD. Trimming took 6 bases from V and 0 from J; bases not matched to a gene: 8. This CDR3 is built from 15 residues. CDR3 residues: CAIRPGQPDSYEQYF. CDR3 nucleotides: TGTGCCATCAGACCGGGACAGCCAGACTCCTACGAGCAGTACTTC.

The gene calls are TRBV5-1 and TRBJ2-3; D perhaps matches TRBD2 (7 bases). Germline V lookup: CDR1 SGHRS, CDR2 YFSETQ. V gave up 4 bases and J gave up 5 bases, with 20 bases separating them. This CDR3 has 16 residues. The CDR3 nucleotides read TGCGCCAGCAGCCCCGGACTAGGGGGGATCCGAGATACGCAGTATTTT. It translates to CASSPGLGGIRDTQYF.

The chain uses TRBV28 and TRBJ2-7; TRBD1 matches 8 bases. The CDR3 runs 16 residues. Germline V CDR1 and CDR2: MDHEN, SYDVKM. V was pared by 5 bases and J by 0 bases, with 9 bases of the junction left unmatched. CDR3: CASSPSGGTGSYEQYF. The CDR3 DNA sequence: TGTGCCAGCAGTCCCTCCGGAGGGACAGGCTCCTACGAGCAGTACTTC. The full variable domain, in which reference TRBV28 and TRBJ2-7 provide the parts outside the CDR3, is DVKVTQSSRYLVKRTGEKVFLECVQDMDHENMFWYRQDPGLGLRLIYFSYDVKMKEKGDIPEGYSVSREKKERFSLILESASTNQTSMYLCASSPSGGTGSYEQYFGPGTRLTVT.

The chain recombines TRBV4-1 with TRBJ1-5; no clear D. This CDR3 has 16 residues. Trimming removed 2 bases at V and 2 bases at J, with 13 bases between. The germline V gene has CDR1 MGHRA and CDR2 YSYEKL. The CDR3 loop is CASSQPTGGRNQPQHF. As DNA, the CDR3 is TGCGCCAGCAGCCAACCCACCGGCGGGCGCAATCAGCCCCAGCATTTT.

The rearrangement links TRBV28 to TRBJ2-7; 10 positions agree with TRBD2. V lost 5 bases and J lost 1; bases outside the gene matches: 8. This CDR3 spans 16 amino acids. Germline V gene data show CDR1 as MDHEN and CDR2 as SYDVKM. The CDR3 DNA is TGTGCCAGCAGTCAACTTACTAGCGGGATTTCCTACGAGCAGTACTTC. Translation gives CASSQLTSGISYEQYF.

The chain employs TRBV6-5 and TRBJ2-7; 9 nucleotides agree with TRBD1. J gave up 1 base and V 10 bases, and 8 bases lay outside the gene matches. This CDR3 is 14 amino acids long. The germline V gene encodes CDR1 MNHEY and CDR2 SVGAGI. This CDR3 is CATSSTGGSYEQYF. The CDR3 DNA reads as TGTGCCACTTCCTCGACAGGGGGATCCTACGAGCAGTACTTC.

The chain has TRBV5-5 and TRBJ1-5; D possibly corresponds to TRBD1 (5 bases). The V gene's germline CDR1 is SGHKS and CDR2 YYEKEE (reference sequence). Trimming stripped 1 base from V and 7 bases from J, with 12 bases between. The CDR3 loop spans 14 amino acids. The CDR3 loop is CASSLKRGTQPQHF. CDR3 DNA sequence: TGTGCCAGCAGCTTGAAAAGGGGAACACAGCCCCAGCATTTT.

The chain is built from TRBV11-2 and TRBJ2-1; D may be TRBD1 (5 bases). This CDR3 comprises 16 residues. Trimming removed 1 base at V and 0 bases at J, with 10 bases between. From germline, CDR1 is SGHAT and CDR2 FQNNGV. The CDR3 coding sequence is TGTGCCAGCAGCTTAGTGGCAGGGAACTCCTACAATGAGCAGTTCTTC. The encoded protein is CASSLVAGNSYNEQFF.

The CDR3 region has the DNA TGCGCCAGCAGTGAGTCGAAAGCTAGCGGGAGTAGAGATACGCAGTATTTT. This encodes CASSESKASGSRDTQYF. The rearrangement links TRBV10-1 to TRBJ2-3, with TRBD2 identical over 10 bases. Germline CDR1 reads WNHNN; CDR2 reads SYGVQD (reference sequence). This CDR3 spans 17 amino acids. Trimming removed 0 bases from V and 5 bases from J; junction bases left unmatched: 8.

The rearrangement joins TRBV11-2 to TRBJ1-2, with a tentative D call TRBD1 (5 bases). The ends were cut back, 6 bases at V and 5 bases at J, with 22 bases in the middle. The CDR3 consists of 16 residues. Germline lookup yields CDR1 SGHAT and CDR2 FQNNGV. The DNA for the CDR3 is TGTGCCAGCAGGAACTTGAAGGGGATGGAGTTTTATGGCTACACCTTC. This codes for CASRNLKGMEFYGYTF.

The J gene is TRBJ2-5, the V gene TRBV19; 10 bases map to TRBD2. The CDR3 sequence is 17 residues long. Germline-derived CDR1 and CDR2 are LNHDA and SQIVND (reference sequence). The V and J ends lost 3 bases and 4 bases, in that order; junction bases with no gene match: 11. The CDR3 reads CASSIRLAGEVPETQYF. CDR3 sequence (DNA): TGTGCCAGTAGTATTCGCCTAGCGGGGGAAGTACCAGAGACCCAGTACTTC.

In this sample, this clone turned up once. The chain is built from TRBV27 and TRBJ2-7; a weak D match, TRBD1 (5 bases). This CDR3 comprises 13 residues. CDR1 and CDR2 (germline): MNHEY, SMNVEV (reference sequence). The germline V and J ends were trimmed by 2 bases and 2 bases, with 7 bases remaining between them. CDR3 region: CASSLRGPYEQYF. CDR3 nucleotide sequence: TGTGCCAGCAGTTTAAGGGGTCCCTACGAGCAGTACTTC.

The chain combines TRBV7-8 with TRBJ2-5, with TRBD2 identical over 9 bases. Germline V gives CDR1 SGHVS, CDR2 FQNEAQ. V was pared by 8 bases and J by 0 bases, with 4 bases of the junction left unmatched. This CDR3 has 14 residues. The CDR3 DNA reads TGTGCCAGCGGACTAGCGCGGTACCAAGAGACCCAGTACTTC. This translates into CASGLARYQETQYF.

The chain has TRBV18 and TRBJ2-1; 8 bases are a match to TRBD1. The length of the CDR3 is 15 residues. Trimming removed 5 bases from V and 2 bases from J; junction bases left unmatched: 5. CDR1 is KGHSH, CDR2 LQKENI, per germline. The CDR3 sequence: CASSSAGGAYNEQFF. The DNA of the CDR3 is TGTGCCAGCTCATCTGCAGGGGGCGCCTACAATGAGCAGTTCTTC. The full variable domain, with the rest looked up from reference TRBV18 and TRBJ2-1, is NAGVMQNPRHLVRRRGQEARLRCSPMKGHSHVYWYRQLPEEGLKFMVYLQKENIIDESGMPKERFSAEFPKEGPSILRIQQVVRGDSAAYFCASSSAGGAYNEQFFGPGTRLTVL.

In nucleotides, the CDR3 is TGTGCCAGCAGCTTGGTGGGACAGGGGCGCCCCAACAATGAGCAGTTCTTC. Its protein product is CASSLVGQGRPNNEQFF. This chain links TRBV5-6 with TRBJ2-1, with 10 bases that match TRBD1. CDR1 SGHDT and CDR2 YYEEEE come from the germline V gene. With 0 bases clipped from V and 5 bases from J, the junction kept 8 bases outside the gene matches. This CDR3 has 17 amino acids.

The chain has TRBV2 and TRBJ1-4; 9 nucleotides line up with TRBD1. The CDR3 length is 14 residues. The germline V gene encodes CDR1 SNHLY and CDR2 FYNNEI. The V segment lost 10 bases and the J segment 7 bases; nucleotides outside the gene matches: 10. The CDR3 nucleotides are TGTGCCACAAGGGAGACAGGGGGTTCTGAAAAACTGTTTTTT. Translation: CATRETGGSEKLFF.

V gene TRBV5-4 combines with J gene TRBJ2-2; 8 nucleotides match TRBD1. The germline CDR1 and CDR2 sequences are SGHNT and YYREEE (reference sequence). V lost 4 bases, J lost 4 bases, and 9 bases stayed unmatched. The CDR3 consists of 16 residues. CDR3 bases: TGTGCCAGCAGCCATCGACAGGGGTTTCTCACCGGGGAGCTGTTTTTT. Its protein is CASSHRQGFLTGELFF.